This T cell receptor beta chain comes out of a study of T cells in women clearing cervical HPV infection. Germline values: CDR1 SSHAT, CDR2 FNYEAQ (reference sequence). The CDR3 length is 13 residues. The V end lost 4 bases, the J end lost 7 bases, and 13 bases lay between the germline ends. Comment on this clone: The read ends 3 residues before the CDR3 terminus; that terminus is restored from the germline J gene.

Sequencing used immunoSEQ multiplex PCR; TCRdb keeps in-frame clones, though not all of them. This table lists tens of thousands of clones. The genes are TRBV7-7 and TRBJ2-5; the D gene is possibly TRBD2 (6 bases). This TCR was recovered from a woman aged 18-70 years with a cervical HPV16 infection that either progressed to CIN3+ or cleared (not recorded which). Sequenced sample: blood buffy coat. The DNA read from the CDR3 is TGTGCCAGCAGCTCTAGCGTGCCGGGGACC. Translating gives CASSSSVPGT. The whole CDR3 is CASSSSVPGTQYF.